Shown below are 23 T cell receptor beta chains from a single sample sequenced in a study of regulatory T cells in long-lasting Graves disease. Arm-PCR of CDR3 regions and iRepertoire HTBI primers were the basis on which TCR beta libraries were built. TCRdb ran MiXCR on the multiplex PCR reads and lists one entry per CDR3 protein. The sample yields roughly 450,000 distinct CDR3 sequences, around 20% seen once. Time point in this sample: persistent/refractory GD, antithyroid drugs over 5 years with positive TRAb. The TCR library used RNA extracted from PBMCs. This sample comprised peripheral blood mononuclear cells (PBMCs), obtained when the disease was refractory, from a patient treated with antithyroid drugs. These TCRs come from a female donor with Graves disease.

This clonotype was seen a handful of times. V gene TRBV7-9 combines with J gene TRBJ2-7; 8 bases align to TRBD1. V shed 10 bases and J 2 bases; nucleotides not matched to a gene: 13. This CDR3 comprises 15 residues. The V gene's germline CDR1 is SEHNR and CDR2 FQNEAQ (reference sequence). CDR3 coding DNA: TGTGCCATCGAAGGGAATGTGGACAGGGCCTACGAGCAGTACTTC. Protein product: CAIEGNVDRAYEQYF.

Regarding this clonotype: Mismatch with germline at one junction end may stem from a read error. This CDR3 is CASSDPSTERFF. The CDR3 DNA is TGTGCCAGCAGTGACCCTAGCACCGAGCGGTTCTTC. This sequence joins TRBV2 and TRBJ2-1; D might be TRBD2 (5 bases). This CDR3 is built from 12 residues. Germline V gives CDR1 SNHLY, CDR2 FYNNEI.

For the CDR3, the DNA is TGTGCCAGCAGCCTACCGTACGGGACGGGACTTCCCATTATTGTCTACGAGCAGTACTTC. Amino acid sequence: CASSLPYGTGLPIIVYEQYF. The chain employs TRBV6-1 and TRBJ2-7; maybe TRBD2 (6 bases). Germline V gene data show CDR1 as MNHNS and CDR2 as SASEGT. V dropped 6 bases and J dropped 3 bases, with 33 bases sitting between them. The CDR3 consists of 20 residues.

The chain uses TRBV5-1 and TRBJ2-7, with TRBD2 matching 8 bases. CDR1 SGHRS and CDR2 YFSETQ come from the germline V gene. V lost 4 bases, J lost 3 bases, and 9 bases stayed unmatched. CDR3 size: 15 residues. The CDR3 sequence is CASSPAGVGSYEQYF. DNA for the CDR3: TGCGCCAGCAGCCCAGCGGGAGTGGGTAGCTACGAGCAGTACTTC.

Only a few counts were recorded for this clonotype. This sequence joins TRBV25-1 and TRBJ2-2; D is ambiguous. Germline CDR1 is MGHDK and CDR2 is SYGVNS. This CDR3 spans 14 amino acids. V was clipped by 6 bases and J by 0 bases, with 8 bases between them. The chain's CDR3 is CASRITSNTGELFF. The CDR3, as DNA: TGTGCCAGCAGGATCACTTCGAACACCGGGGAGCTGTTTTTT.

This clonotype appeared a few times. The chain couples TRBV29-1 to TRBJ2-5; D is possibly TRBD1 or TRBD2 (5 bases each). The CDR3 spans 11 residues. Germline V gene data show CDR1 as SQVTM and CDR2 as ANQGSEA. The V end lost 2 bases, the J end lost 9 bases, and 10 bases lay between the germline ends. The CDR3 protein is CSVELGVPQYF. CDR3 in DNA: TGCAGCGTTGAATTGGGGGTGCCCCAGTACTTC. The full variable domain, with the rest looked up from reference TRBV29-1 and TRBJ2-5, is SAVISQKPSRDICQRGTSLTIQCQVDSQVTMMFWYRQQPGQSLTLIATANQGSEATYESGFVIDKFPISRPNLTFSTLTVSNMSPEDSSIYLCSVELGVPQYFGPGTRLLVL.

Only a few counts were recorded for this clonotype. The rearrangement joins TRBV5-5 to TRBJ2-7; 9 nucleotides align to TRBD2. The CDR3 is 16 residues long. The V and J ends lost 2 bases and 3 bases, in that order; junction bases with no gene match: 9. Germline loops: CDR1 SGHKS, CDR2 YYEKEE (reference sequence). The CDR3 is CASSFVSGGSFYEQYF. CDR3 nucleotide sequence: TGTGCCAGCAGCTTCGTTAGCGGGGGATCATTCTACGAGCAGTACTTC.

This sequence joins TRBV19 and TRBJ2-3, with TRBD2 identical over 9 bases. From germline, CDR1 is LNHDA and CDR2 SQIVND (reference sequence). CDR3 length equals 18 residues. J was trimmed by 0 bases and V by 7 bases; bases with no gene match: 14. The CDR3 bases are TGTGCCAGTAAAGGGACTACTCTAGCGGGGCCTAGCACAGATACGCAGTATTTT. Translation: CASKGTTLAGPSTDTQYF. Variable domain in full (rest from reference TRBV19 and TRBJ2-3): DGGITQSPKYLFRKEGQNVTLSCEQNLNHDAMYWYRQDPGQGLRLIYYSQIVNDFQKGDIAEGYSVSREKKESFPLTVTSAQKNPTAFYLCASKGTTLAGPSTDTQYFGPGTRLTVL.

J is TRBJ2-7 and V is TRBV5-1; 12 bases fit TRBD2. The CDR3 runs to 16 residues. CDR1 and CDR2 (germline): SGHRS, YFSETQ. Losses at the gene ends were 5 bases for V and 0 bases for J; bases not matched to a gene: 6. This CDR3 is CASSARTSGNSYEQYF. In DNA, the CDR3 is TGCGCCAGCAGTGCAAGGACTAGCGGGAACTCCTACGAGCAGTACTTC.

The rearrangement uses TRBV20-1 and TRBJ1-2; tentatively, D is TRBD1 (6 bases). The CDR3 totals 14 residues. The germline gives CDR1 DFQATT, CDR2 SNEGSKA (reference sequence). V lost 2 bases to trimming and J lost 5 bases, with 15 bases between them. For the CDR3, the DNA is TGCAGTGCTAGACATACAGGGTCGCCTTATGGCTACACCTTC. Its protein product is CSARHTGSPYGYTF.

This clonotype was recorded a few times. The V gene is TRBV6-1, the J gene TRBJ2-7, with D possibly matching TRBD2 (8 bases). V was pared by 8 bases and J by 3 bases, with 20 bases between. Germline V CDR1 and CDR2: MNHNS, SASEGT. This CDR3 has 15 residues. The CDR3 DNA sequence: TGTGCCAGCGAAAACAGGGGCGCGGGAGGCTACGAGCAGTACTTC. The encoded protein is CASENRGAGGYEQYF.

This clonotype was observed a handful of times. This chain connects TRBV7-9 to TRBJ2-5, with D hard to call. This CDR3 spans 14 amino acids. Germline V gene sequence: CDR1 SEHNR, CDR2 FQNEAQ (reference sequence). Trimming removed 2 bases at V and 2 bases at J, with 9 bases between. CDR3 protein: CASSLYSKQETQYF. CDR3 DNA: TGTGCCAGCAGCTTATATAGCAAACAAGAGACCCAGTACTTC.

The chain employs TRBV18 and TRBJ1-1; D is uncertain. From germline, CDR1 is KGHSH and CDR2 LQKENI. Trimming cost V 5 bases and J 1 base, with 11 bases left between them. The CDR3 is made up of 14 amino acids. For the CDR3, the DNA is TGTGCCAGCTCATCAGAACTTCAGAACACTGAAGCTTTCTTT. It specifies CASSSELQNTEAFF. Looking up the rest from reference TRBV18 and TRBJ1-1 gives the full variable domain: NAGVMQNPRHLVRRRGQEARLRCSPMKGHSHVYWYRQLPEEGLKFMVYLQKENIIDESGMPKERFSAEFPKEGPSILRIQQVVRGDSAAYFCASSSELQNTEAFFGQGTRLTVV.

In this sample, this clonotype turned up once. The chain employs TRBV7-8 and TRBJ2-7, with a weak D call TRBD2 (5 bases). Germline values: CDR1 SGHVS, CDR2 FQNEAQ. Deletions cut 1 base from V and 6 bases from J, with 13 bases between. This CDR3 comprises 14 residues. CDR3 nucleotide sequence: TGTGCCAGCAGCTTAGGGTTGGGAGCCGGCGAGCAGTACTTC. This sequence encodes CASSLGLGAGEQYF.

Many counts were recorded for this clonotype. This sequence joins TRBV12-3 or TRBV12-4 and TRBJ2-2, with D maybe TRBD2 (6 bases). CDR3 length: 17 amino acids. With 3 bases removed from V and 1 base from J, the gap between germline ends came to 15 bases. DNA of the CDR3: TGTGCCAGCAGTTTTGGGAACCTAGCGTTGAACACCGGGGAGCTGTTTTTT. Translated: CASSFGNLALNTGELFF.

The chain employs TRBV12-3 or TRBV12-4 and TRBJ2-7; D is unresolved. With 6 bases removed from V and 3 bases from J, the gap between germline ends came to 12 bases. The CDR3 contains 13 residues. CDR3 DNA: TGTGCCAGCAGCCCAACCCGAATCTACGAGCAGTACTTC. It encodes CASSPTRIYEQYF.

The chain carries TRBV7-2 and TRBJ1-2, with D uncertain. The V gene lost 0 bases and the J gene lost 4 bases, with 12 bases spanning the gap. This CDR3 has 15 residues. Per germline, CDR1 SGHTA and CDR2 FQGNSA. CDR3 nucleotides: TGTGCCAGCAGCTTAGCGCTGTCAGAAGTCTATGGCTACACCTTC. Its translation: CASSLALSEVYGYTF.

This clonotype showed up many times. The chain recombines TRBV28 with TRBJ2-7; D is ambiguous. The germline CDR1 and CDR2 sequences are MDHEN and SYDVKM. Trimming pared 6 bases from V and 2 bases from J, leaving 17 bases between. CDR3 length equals 15 residues. The chain's CDR3 is CASRTPLGGTYEQYF. The CDR3, as DNA: TGTGCCAGCAGGACTCCTTTAGGCGGTACCTACGAGCAGTACTTC.

This clonotype was observed many times. This chain connects TRBV7-9 to TRBJ1-5; D may be TRBD1 (5 bases). The germline V gene encodes CDR1 SEHNR and CDR2 FQNEAQ (reference sequence). V gave up 0 bases and J gave up 5 bases, with 5 bases separating them. The length of the CDR3 is 13 residues. The CDR3 DNA reads TGTGCCAGCAGCTTAGCGGGGGATCAGCCCCAGCATTTT. Translation gives CASSLAGDQPQHF. Complete variable domain (other parts from reference TRBV7-9 and TRBJ1-5): DTGVSQNPRHKITKRGQNVTFRCDPISEHNRLYWYRQTLGQGPEFLTYFQNEAQLEKSRLLSDRFSAERPKGSFSTLEIQRTEQGDSAMYLCASSLAGDQPQHFGDGTRLSIL.

This chain joins TRBV20-1 and TRBJ1-2; D not certain. This CDR3 has 14 residues. Germline V gene data show CDR1 as DFQATT and CDR2 as SNEGSKA (reference sequence). The ends were cut back, 0 bases at V and 4 bases at J, with 12 bases in the middle. CDR3 loop: CSARDQRDGYGYTF. The CDR3 DNA follows: TGCAGTGCTAGAGATCAAAGGGATGGCTATGGCTACACCTTC.

The V call is TRBV20-1, the J call TRBJ1-5, with TRBD1 matching 7 bases. Germline values: CDR1 DFQATT, CDR2 SNEGSKA (reference sequence). V shed 1 base, J shed 0 bases, and the junction held 6 bases outside the gene matches. The CDR3 sequence is 16 residues long. The CDR3 spells CSARVAGGFSNQPQHF. CDR3 nucleotides: TGCAGTGCTAGAGTTGCAGGGGGATTTAGCAATCAGCCCCAGCATTTT.

The gene calls are TRBV7-9 and TRBJ2-5; TRBD2 aligns across 10 bases. Germline CDR1 SEHNR, CDR2 FQNEAQ (reference sequence). CDR3 length equals 15 residues. Trimming took 6 bases from V and 1 from J; bases not matched to a gene: 5. The CDR3 coding sequence is TGTGCCAGCAGAAGGACTAGCGGAATCCAAGAGACCCAGTACTTC. This gives the protein CASRRTSGIQETQYF. The full variable domain, completed using reference TRBV7-9 and TRBJ2-5, is DTGVSQNPRHKITKRGQNVTFRCDPISEHNRLYWYRQTLGQGPEFLTYFQNEAQLEKSRLLSDRFSAERPKGSFSTLEIQRTEQGDSAMYLCASRRTSGIQETQYFGPGTRLLVL.

In nucleotides, the CDR3 is TGTGCCAGCAGGCGGGGGGTAACTAATGAAAAACTGTTTTTT. Residues: CASRRGVTNEKLFF. The chain carries TRBV2 and TRBJ1-4; D is possibly TRBD1 (5 bases). The CDR3 sequence is 14 residues long. The germline V and J ends were trimmed by 6 bases and 1 base, with 9 bases remaining between them. Germline V CDR1 and CDR2: SNHLY, FYNNEI.